This entry features one T cell receptor (beta chain) sequence. Only in-frame clones appear in the TCRdb table, and some are missing; sequencing was by immunoSEQ multiplex PCR. The sample holds under 350,000 clones; 89% are singletons and the top ten take 2.2%. The CDR3 covers 16 residues. Per the germline V gene, CDR1 is MGHRA and CDR2 is YSYEKL. After removal of 8 bases from V and 0 bases from J, the junction contained 8 bases not matched to a gene. The sample is drawn from a study of blood T cell repertoires in COVID-19. Study background: Material from acute and convalescent COVID-19 was sourced from the United States, Italy and Spain. PBMCs, B-cell-depleted T cells, or T cells provided the cDNA or gDNA that made up the material.

The V call is TRBV4-1, the J call TRBJ2-2; TRBD1 agrees at 8 bases. The sequence was obtained from a man in his forties or fifties with acute or convalescent COVID-19. Sequenced sample: peripheral blood. The CDR3 protein is CASEALRGPNTGELFF. The CDR3 DNA reads TGCGCCAGCGAGGCCCTCAGGGGGCCGAACACCGGGGAGCTGTTTTTT.